This TCR beta chain was observed in a study of T cell responses to AZD1222 COVID-19 vaccine. Study results and caveats: Sampling captured repertoires only after the peak T cell response. An increase in Spike-specific TCR breadth and depth was observed after two AZD1222 doses.

This clone is medium-sized (0.01 to 0.1%) by share. Its specificity is unknown. The CDR3 totals 14 residues. In germline, CDR1 is MNHEY, CDR2 SVGEGT. V lost 4 bases, J lost 2 bases, and 12 bases lay in between. TCRdb's table, derived via immunoSEQ multiplex PCR, lists solely in-frame clones and lacks some. The profile shows 150,000 or so clones, more than 85% of them singletons. The source is an adult in good health. This chain links TRBV6-2 or TRBV6-3 with TRBJ2-7; the D gene is possibly TRBD2 (6 bases). The material was peripheral blood, obtained on day 0 of MenACWY control vaccination. CDR3 sequence reads: CASSLPGLPYEQYF. The CDR3 DNA is TGTGCCAGCAGTTTACCGGGACTCCCCTACGAGCAGTACTTC.